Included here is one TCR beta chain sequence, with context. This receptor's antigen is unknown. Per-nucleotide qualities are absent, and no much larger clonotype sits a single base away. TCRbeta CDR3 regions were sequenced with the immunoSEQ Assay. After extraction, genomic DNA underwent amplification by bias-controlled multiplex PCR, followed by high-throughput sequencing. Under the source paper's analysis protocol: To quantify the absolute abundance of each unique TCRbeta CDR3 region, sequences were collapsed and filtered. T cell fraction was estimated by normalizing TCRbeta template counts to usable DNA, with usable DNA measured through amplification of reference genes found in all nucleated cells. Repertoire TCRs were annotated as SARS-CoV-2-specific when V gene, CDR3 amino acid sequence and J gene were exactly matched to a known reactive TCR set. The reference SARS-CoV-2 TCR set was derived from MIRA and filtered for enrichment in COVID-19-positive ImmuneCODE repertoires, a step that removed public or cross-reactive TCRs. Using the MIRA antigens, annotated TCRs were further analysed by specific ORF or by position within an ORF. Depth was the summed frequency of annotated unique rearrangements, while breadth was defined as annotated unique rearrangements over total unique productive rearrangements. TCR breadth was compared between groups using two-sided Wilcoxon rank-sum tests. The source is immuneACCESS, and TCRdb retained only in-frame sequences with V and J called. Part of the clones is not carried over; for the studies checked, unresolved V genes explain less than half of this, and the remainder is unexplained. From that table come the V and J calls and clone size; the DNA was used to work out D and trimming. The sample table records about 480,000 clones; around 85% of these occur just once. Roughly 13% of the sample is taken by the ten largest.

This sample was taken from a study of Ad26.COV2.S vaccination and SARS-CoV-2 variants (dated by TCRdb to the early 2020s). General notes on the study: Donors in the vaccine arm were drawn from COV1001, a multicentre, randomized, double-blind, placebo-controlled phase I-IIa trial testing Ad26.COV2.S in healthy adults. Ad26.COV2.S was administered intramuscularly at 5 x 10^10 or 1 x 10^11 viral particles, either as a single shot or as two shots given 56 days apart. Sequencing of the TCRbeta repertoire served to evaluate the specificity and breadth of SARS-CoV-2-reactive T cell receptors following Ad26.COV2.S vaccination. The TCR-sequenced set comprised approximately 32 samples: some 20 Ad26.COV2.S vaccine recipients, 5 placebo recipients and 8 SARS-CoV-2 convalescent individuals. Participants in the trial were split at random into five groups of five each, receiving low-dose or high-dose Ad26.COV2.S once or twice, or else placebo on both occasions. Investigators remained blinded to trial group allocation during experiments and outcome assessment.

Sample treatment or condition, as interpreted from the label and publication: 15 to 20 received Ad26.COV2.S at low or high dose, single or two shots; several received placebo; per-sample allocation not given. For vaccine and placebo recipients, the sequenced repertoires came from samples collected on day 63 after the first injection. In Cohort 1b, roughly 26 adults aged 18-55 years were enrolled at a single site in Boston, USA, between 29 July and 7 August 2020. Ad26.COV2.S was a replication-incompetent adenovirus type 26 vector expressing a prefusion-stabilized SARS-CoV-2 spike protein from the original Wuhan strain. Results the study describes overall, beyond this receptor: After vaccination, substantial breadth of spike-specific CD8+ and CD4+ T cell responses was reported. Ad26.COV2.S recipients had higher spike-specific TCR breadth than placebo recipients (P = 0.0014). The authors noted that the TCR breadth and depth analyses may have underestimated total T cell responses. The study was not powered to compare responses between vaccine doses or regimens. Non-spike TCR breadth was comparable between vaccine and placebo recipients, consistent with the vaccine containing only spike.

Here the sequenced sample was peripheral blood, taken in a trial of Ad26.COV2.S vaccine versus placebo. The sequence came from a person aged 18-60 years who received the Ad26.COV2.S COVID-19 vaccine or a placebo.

The DNA sequence is TGTGCCAGCAGCTTAGGTCGTCGACAGAGCAATCAGCCCCAGCATTTT. Protein translation: CASSLGRRQSNQPQHF. The V and J segments used are TRBV7-9 and TRBJ1-5; TRBD1 could be the D gene, as 5 bases match. Cut back by 1 base and 1 base, the V and J ends lie 11 bases apart. The CDR3 numbers 16 residues from cysteine through phenylalanine. Of all the DNA, just the CDR3 is kept, 48 bases in frame from base 1. CDR1 and CDR2 were assigned from the germline V gene (reference sequence) as SEHNR and FQNEAQ.